These 29 T cell receptor beta chains came from one sample sequenced in a study of blood T cell repertoires in COVID-19. TCRdb's copy holds only in-frame clones and misses some; the assay was immunoSEQ multiplex PCR. Of 290,000 or so clones in the sample, more than 80% were seen once. What was sequenced was PBMCs or T cells enriched from blood (not recorded which). The source of these receptors is a woman between 25 and 40 years old who had recovered from COVID-19.

This clone appeared once. The chain carries TRBV28 and TRBJ1-1; the D is unclear. Trimming shortened V by 6 bases and J by 7 bases, and 12 bases separated the two germline ends. The CDR3 consists of 12 residues. The germline V gene encodes CDR1 MDHEN and CDR2 SYDVKM. CDR3 sequence: CASREGWDEAFF. The CDR3 coding sequence is TGTGCCAGCAGGGAGGGATGGGATGAAGCTTTCTTT.

The CDR3 sequence is CASSPRGGGPEKLFF. The CDR3 DNA is TGTGCCAGCAGCCCGCGTGGGGGGGGCCCTGAAAAACTGTTTTTT. The chain has TRBV13 and TRBJ1-4; possibly TRBD1 for D (6 bases). CDR3 length equals 15 residues. The germline gives CDR1 PRHDT, CDR2 FYEKMQ (reference sequence). Trimming took 5 bases from V and 7 from J, leaving 17 bases between them.

In DNA, the CDR3 is TGTGCCAGCAGTTGGACAGGGTACAATGAAAAACTGTTTTTT. This gives the protein CASSWTGYNEKLFF. The rearrangement uses TRBV28 and TRBJ1-4; 8 positions match TRBD1. The V gene's germline CDR1 is MDHEN and CDR2 SYDVKM. The CDR3 loop spans 14 amino acids. The J segment lost 5 bases and the V segment lost 4 bases, leaving 3 bases of the junction unmatched.

V and J are TRBV5-1 and TRBJ2-1; 12 nucleotides align to TRBD1. The trim removed 4 bases at V and 7 bases at J, leaving 6 bases unmatched. The CDR3 loop spans 15 amino acids. Germline V lookup: CDR1 SGHRS, CDR2 YFSETQ. In nucleotides, the CDR3 is TGCGCCAGCAGCCCGGGACAGGGGGCTTGGAATGAGCAGTTCTTC. Its translation is CASSPGQGAWNEQFF.

The chain uses TRBV4-2 and TRBJ1-2; D possibly corresponds to TRBD1 (5 bases). The germline CDR1 and CDR2 sequences are LGHNA and YNFKEQ. The CDR3 runs 16 residues. V was trimmed by 0 bases and J by 2 bases, leaving 13 bases between them. The CDR3 coding sequence is TGTGCCAGCAGCCAAGATCTGGGGGAGGCGAACTATGGCTACACCTTC. Protein: CASSQDLGEANYGYTF.

The chain links TRBV9 to TRBJ2-1, with TRBD1 as a possible D gene (6 bases). Trimming removed 2 bases at V and 0 bases at J, with 9 bases between. The CDR3 has 15 residues. Germline-derived CDR1 and CDR2 are SGDLS and YYNGEE. The CDR3 reads CASSVDRSSYNEQFF. In DNA, the CDR3 is TGTGCCAGCAGCGTGGACAGAAGCTCCTACAATGAGCAGTTCTTC. Full variable domain (remainder filled in from reference TRBV9 and TRBJ2-1): DSGVTQTPKHLITATGQRVTLRCSPRSGDLSVYWYQQSLDQGLQFLIQYYNGEERAKGNILERFSAQQFPDLHSELNLSSLELGDSALYFCASSVDRSSYNEQFFGPGTRLTVL.

The CDR3 DNA reads TGTGCCAGCAGCTGGACTAGCGGGGGGAACACCGGGGAGCTGTTTTTT. Its protein is CASSWTSGGNTGELFF. The V gene is TRBV11-1, the J gene TRBJ2-2, with TRBD2 matching over 13 bases. CDR3 length: 16 amino acids. The germline gives CDR1 SGHAT, CDR2 FQDESV (reference sequence). V lost 4 bases, J lost 1 base, and 0 bases stayed unmatched.

The chain employs TRBV5-1 and TRBJ2-7, with 8 nucleotides matching TRBD2. The trim removed 3 bases at V and 5 bases at J, leaving 7 bases unmatched. This CDR3 contains 14 residues. The germline V gene has CDR1 SGHRS and CDR2 YFSETQ. DNA for the CDR3: TGCGCCAGCAGCTGGGCGGGGGGCAGGAACGAGCAGTACTTC. This translates into CASSWAGGRNEQYF.

The rearrangement links TRBV29-1 to TRBJ1-2, with D possibly being TRBD1 (6 bases). The germline gives CDR1 SQVTM, CDR2 ANQGSEA. V dropped 3 bases and J dropped 1 base, with 15 bases sitting between them. The CDR3 is made up of 15 amino acids. The CDR3 spells CSVEIQGPINYGYTF. CDR3 in DNA: TGCAGCGTTGAGATACAGGGACCGATTAACTATGGCTACACCTTC.

The genes are TRBV10-3 and TRBJ2-7; TRBD1 is a possible D gene (6 bases). Germline loops: CDR1 ENHRY, CDR2 SYGVKD. The CDR3 is 14 amino acids. The ends were cut back, 5 bases at V and 5 bases at J, with 16 bases in the middle. CDR3 coding DNA: TGTGCCATCAGTCCAGGGGTTTCAGGTGACGAGCAGTACTTC. Amino acid sequence: CAISPGVSGDEQYF.

The rearrangement links TRBV19 to TRBJ1-2; possibly TRBD1 for D (5 bases). The CDR3 covers 16 residues. Trimming took off 4 bases at V and 0 bases at J, with 15 bases between the two ends. Per germline, CDR1 LNHDA and CDR2 SQIVND (reference sequence). The CDR3 bases are TGTGCCAGTAGTACCCCGGGGGTACAGGCTAACTATGGCTACACCTTC. Residues: CASSTPGVQANYGYTF. The variable domain in full, with the rest retrieved from reference TRBV19 and TRBJ1-2, is DGGITQSPKYLFRKEGQNVTLSCEQNLNHDAMYWYRQDPGQGLRLIYYSQIVNDFQKGDIAEGYSVSREKKESFPLTVTSAQKNPTAFYLCASSTPGVQANYGYTFGSGTRLTVV.

The chain uses TRBV29-1 and TRBJ1-1; 8 bases match TRBD1. Germline lookup yields CDR1 SQVTM and CDR2 ANQGSEA. V lost 8 bases and J lost 4; bases outside the gene matches: 3. This CDR3 comprises 11 residues. CDR3 in amino acids: CSHGTGTEAFF. The DNA for the CDR3 is TGCAGCCATGGGACAGGCACTGAAGCTTTCTTT.

The chain recombines TRBV3-1 (or the pseudogene TRBV3-2) with TRBJ2-1; TRBD2 matches at 12 bases. CDR1 and CDR2 (germline): LGHDT, YNNKEL (reference sequence). V lost 0 bases, J lost 5 bases, and 5 bases stayed unmatched. The CDR3 is 17 residues long. CDR3 loop: CASSQEMTSGSDNEQFF. The CDR3 DNA follows: TGTGCCAGCAGCCAAGAGATGACTAGCGGGAGTGACAATGAGCAGTTCTTC.

V is TRBV6-5 and J is TRBJ1-4, with unresolved D. This CDR3 spans 15 amino acids. V lost 0 bases to trimming and J lost 4 bases, with 9 bases between them. Looked up from germline, CDR1 is MNHEY and CDR2 is SVGAGI. For the CDR3, the DNA is TGTGCCAGCAGTTACTCACGGACTGGTAATGAAAAACTGTTTTTT. Translated: CASSYSRTGNEKLFF.

The chain has TRBV6-6 and TRBJ1-2; 7 bases agree with TRBD1. This CDR3 comprises 17 residues. V was pared by 5 bases and J by 1 base, with 13 bases of the junction left unmatched. CDR1 is MNHNY and CDR2 is SVGAGI in the germline V gene (reference sequence). The CDR3 here is CASSPGQRGNFNYGYTF. CDR3 in DNA: TGTGCCAGCAGTCCGGGACAGAGGGGGAATTTTAACTATGGCTACACCTTC.

In nucleotides, the CDR3 is TGTGCCAGCAGCTTGCTGGCAGGGGGCGCTTATGGCTACACCTTC. It encodes CASSLLAGGAYGYTF. The genes are TRBV5-4 and TRBJ1-2; 8 bases agree with TRBD1. CDR1 and CDR2 from the germline V gene are SGHNT and YYREEE (reference sequence). This CDR3 is built from 15 residues. V lost 1 base and J lost 5; bases outside the gene matches: 7. The whole variable domain, remainder taken from reference TRBV5-4 and TRBJ1-2, is ETGVTQSPTHLIKTRGQQVTLRCSSQSGHNTVSWYQQALGQGPQFIFQYYREEENGRGNFPPRFSGLQFPNYSSELNVNALELDDSALYLCASSLLAGGAYGYTFGSGTRLTVV.

The gene calls are TRBV6-5 and TRBJ1-1, with no clear D. This CDR3 has 14 amino acids. Germline V gene sequence: CDR1 MNHEY, CDR2 SVGAGI. V shed 3 bases and J shed 3 bases, with 11 bases lying between them. The CDR3 region has the DNA TGTGCCAGCAGTTATACAGCCACAGACACTGAAGCTTTCTTT. Translation: CASSYTATDTEAFF.

The chain uses TRBV5-4 and TRBJ2-1; 9 nucleotides align to TRBD2. The germline V gene has CDR1 SGHNT and CDR2 YYREEE (reference sequence). The CDR3 is 15 amino acids. Trimming removed 4 bases from V and 3 bases from J; junction bases left unmatched: 5. The CDR3 here is CASSASGRFYNEQFF. The CDR3 coding sequence is TGTGCCAGCAGCGCCAGCGGGAGGTTCTACAATGAGCAGTTCTTC.

The chain recombines TRBV7-2 with TRBJ1-6, with TRBD1 identical over 7 bases. J was trimmed by 4 bases and V by 9 bases; bases with no gene match: 9. Looked up from germline, CDR1 is SGHTA and CDR2 is FQGNSA. CDR3 size: 15 residues. The CDR3 region is CASRHGDRYNSPLHF. As DNA, the CDR3 is TGTGCCAGTAGGCACGGGGACAGATATAATTCACCCCTCCACTTT.

The chain is built from TRBV5-1 and TRBJ2-1; tentatively, D is TRBD2 (6 bases). CDR3 size: 18 residues. The V end was cut by 0 bases, the J end by 0 bases, with 16 bases between. CDR1 SGHRS and CDR2 YFSETQ come from the germline V gene. Written as DNA, the CDR3 is TGCGCCAGCAGCTTGGCCTCGAGGAGAGCGGGCTCCTACAATGAGCAGTTCTTC. Translating it yields CASSLASRRAGSYNEQFF.

The chain carries TRBV28 and TRBJ1-4; tentative D call: TRBD1 (5 bases). V lost 7 bases to trimming and J lost 7 bases, with 13 bases between them. The germline CDR1 and CDR2 sequences are MDHEN and SYDVKM. This CDR3 has 13 residues. In DNA form, the CDR3 reads TGTGCCAGCATTCATCGGGGGGGTGAAAAACTGTTTTTT. Translated: CASIHRGGEKLFF. The full variable domain, rest sourced from reference TRBV28 and TRBJ1-4, is DVKVTQSSRYLVKRTGEKVFLECVQDMDHENMFWYRQDPGLGLRLIYFSYDVKMKEKGDIPEGYSVSREKKERFSLILESASTNQTSMYLCASIHRGGEKLFFGSGTQLSVL.

V and J are TRBV9 and TRBJ2-2; 12 bases are a match to TRBD2. This CDR3 has 17 amino acids. CDR1 SGDLS and CDR2 YYNGEE come from the germline V gene. V lost 0 bases and J lost 4; bases outside the gene matches: 4. The CDR3 spells CASSVATGLAGTGELFF. The CDR3 coding sequence is TGTGCCAGCAGCGTAGCTACGGGACTAGCGGGCACCGGGGAGCTGTTTTTT. The full variable domain, with the rest looked up from reference TRBV9 and TRBJ2-2, is DSGVTQTPKHLITATGQRVTLRCSPRSGDLSVYWYQQSLDQGLQFLIQYYNGEERAKGNILERFSAQQFPDLHSELNLSSLELGDSALYFCASSVATGLAGTGELFFGEGSRLTVL.

The chain uses TRBV7-9 and TRBJ1-4, with 8 bases aligning to TRBD1. Germline V gene lookup returns CDR1 SEHNR and CDR2 FQNEAQ (reference sequence). The CDR3 loop spans 16 amino acids. The ends lost 5 bases at V and 6 bases at J; junction bases unmatched: 11. CDR3 DNA: TGTGCCAGCAGCCCTAGGGGTCAGGGGGCGGATGAAAAACTGTTTTTT. The encoded protein is CASSPRGQGADEKLFF.

There are many counts of this clone. V usage is TRBV6-2 or TRBV6-3 and J usage is TRBJ2-1; 10 nucleotides align to TRBD2. The CDR3 consists of 15 residues. Germline CDR1 reads MNHEY; CDR2 reads SVGEGT. V dropped 6 bases and J dropped 7; count of bases not matched to a gene: 9. In DNA, the CDR3 is TGTGCCAGCAGCTTTCGAGCGGGAGGGAAAAATGAGCAGTTCTTC. Protein product: CASSFRAGGKNEQFF.

This chain uses TRBV28 with TRBJ1-1; no reliable D call. The germline CDR1 and CDR2 sequences are MDHEN and SYDVKM. The CDR3 extends over 19 amino acids. The V and J ends lost 6 bases and 8 bases respectively, with 34 bases between them. CDR3 DNA: TGTGCCAGCAGATTCATTTACCCTTACAGTGCTTCTGGAACGACGGAAGCTTTCTTT. Translating gives CASRFIYPYSASGTTEAFF.

The chain is built from TRBV7-9 and TRBJ1-5; D gene ambiguous. Between the trimmed V and J ends, which lost 4 bases and 5 bases, there was a span of 18 bases. CDR3 length: 16 residues. The germline V gene has CDR1 SEHNR and CDR2 FQNEAQ (reference sequence). CDR3 residues: CASSSSSRGSDQPQHF. CDR3 sequence (DNA): TGTGCCAGCAGCTCGTCGTCCCGGGGATCTGATCAGCCCCAGCATTTT.

The chain recombines TRBV4-3 with TRBJ2-3; D is unclear. The CDR3 is 14 residues long. Germline CDR1 reads LGHNA; CDR2 reads YSLEER. Trimming shortened V by 4 bases and J by 1 base, and 9 bases separated the two germline ends. The CDR3 loop is CASSRTVGTDTQYF. The CDR3 coding sequence is TGCGCCAGCAGCCGAACAGTTGGCACAGATACGCAGTATTTT.

The chain recombines TRBV6-2 or TRBV6-3 with TRBJ1-2; D is unclear. Trimming took off 0 bases at V and 3 bases at J, with 11 bases between the two ends. The V gene's germline CDR1 is MNHEY and CDR2 SVGEGT. The CDR3 extends over 15 amino acids. This CDR3 is CASSYSSGRDYGYTF. The CDR3 DNA reads TGTGCCAGCAGTTACTCAAGCGGTAGGGACTATGGCTACACCTTC.

The chain uses TRBV6-5 and TRBJ1-3, with a weak D call TRBD1 (6 bases). Germline assignment: CDR1 MNHEY and CDR2 SVGAGI. The germline V and J ends were trimmed by 5 bases and 0 bases, with 11 bases remaining between them. CDR3 length: 15 residues. CDR3 region: CASSRQAHSGNTIYF. The CDR3 coding sequence is TGTGCCAGCAGTCGACAGGCCCACTCTGGAAACACCATATATTTT.